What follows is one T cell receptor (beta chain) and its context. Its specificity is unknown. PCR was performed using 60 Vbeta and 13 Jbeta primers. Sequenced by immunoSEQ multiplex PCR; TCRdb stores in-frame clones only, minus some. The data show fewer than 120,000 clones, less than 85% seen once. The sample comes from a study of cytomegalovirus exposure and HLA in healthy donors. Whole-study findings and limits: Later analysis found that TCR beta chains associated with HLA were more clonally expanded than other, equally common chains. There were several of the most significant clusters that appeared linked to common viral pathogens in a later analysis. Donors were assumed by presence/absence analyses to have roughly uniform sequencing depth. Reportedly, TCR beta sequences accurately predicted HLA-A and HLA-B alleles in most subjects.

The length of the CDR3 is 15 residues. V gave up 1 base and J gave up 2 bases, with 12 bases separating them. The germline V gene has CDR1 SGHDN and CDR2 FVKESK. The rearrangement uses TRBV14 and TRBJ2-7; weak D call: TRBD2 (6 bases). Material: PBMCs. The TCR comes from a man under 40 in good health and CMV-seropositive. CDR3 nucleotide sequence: TGTGCCAGCAGCCAAGTTACGGGAGAAGCCTACGAGCAGTACTTC. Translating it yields CASSQVTGEAYEQYF.